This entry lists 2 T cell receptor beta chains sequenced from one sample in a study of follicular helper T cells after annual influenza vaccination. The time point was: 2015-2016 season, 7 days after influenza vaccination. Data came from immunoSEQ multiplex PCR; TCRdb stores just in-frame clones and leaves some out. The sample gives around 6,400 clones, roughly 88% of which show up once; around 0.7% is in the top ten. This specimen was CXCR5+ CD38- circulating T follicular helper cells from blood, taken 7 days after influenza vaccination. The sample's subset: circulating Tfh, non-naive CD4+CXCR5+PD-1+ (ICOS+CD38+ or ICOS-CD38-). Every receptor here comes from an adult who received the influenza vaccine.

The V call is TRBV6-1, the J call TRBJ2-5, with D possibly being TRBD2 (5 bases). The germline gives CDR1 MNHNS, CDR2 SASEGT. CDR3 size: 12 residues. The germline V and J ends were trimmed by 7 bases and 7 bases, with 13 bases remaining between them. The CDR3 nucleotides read TGTGCCAGCACAACCGGGGTGAGGACCCAGTACTTC. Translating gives CASTTGVRTQYF.

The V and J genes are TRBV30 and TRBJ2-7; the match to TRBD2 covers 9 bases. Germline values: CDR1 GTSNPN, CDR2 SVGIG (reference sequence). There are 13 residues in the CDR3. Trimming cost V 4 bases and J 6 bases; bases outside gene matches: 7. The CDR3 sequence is CAWKSGRSGEQYF. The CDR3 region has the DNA TGTGCCTGGAAGAGCGGGAGGTCGGGCGAGCAGTACTTC.